This T cell receptor (beta chain) was sequenced in a study of blood T cell repertoires in COVID-19. Study context: Researchers got acute and convalescent COVID-19 samples from the United States, Italy and Spain. Sources were T cells, B-cell-depleted T cells, or PBMCs; the material itself was cDNA or gDNA.

CDR3 length: 16 amino acids. Germline CDR1 SSHAT, CDR2 FNYEAQ (reference sequence). Remarks on this clone: A junction end diverges from the germline sequence, so it may reflect a read error.

Methods used by the authors: Amplification from reference gene primers served as the basis for estimated nucleated cell counts. The data were produced by immunoSEQ multiplex PCR, yet TCRdb's version contains in-frame clones alone and is incomplete. Clone size and V and J calls were adopted from that table, with D and trimming inferred from the DNA. The data show roughly 68,000 clones, approximately 89% seen once. Material for sequencing was peripheral blood. V usage is TRBV7-7 and J usage is TRBJ2-5, with TRBD2 matching 9 bases. This clonotype was obtained from a woman aged 70-85 years with acute or convalescent COVID-19. The CDR3 region is CASSSGMREGRETQYF. The CDR3 DNA is TGTGCTAGCAGCTCGGGAATGCGGGAGGGCCGGGAGACCCAGTACTTC. Complete variable domain (other parts from reference TRBV7-7 and TRBJ2-5): GAGVSQSPRYKVTKRGQDVTLRCDPISSHATLYWYQQALGQGPEFLTYFNYEAQPDKSGLPSDRFSAERPEGSISTLTIQRTEQRDSAMYRCASSSGMREGRETQYFGPGTRLLVL.